The T cell receptor (beta chain) described here comes from a study of OX40 agonist ivuxolimab in advanced cancers. At the level of the study: Three patients, one with hepatocellular carcinoma and two with cutaneous melanoma, responded partially. Study-level findings and limits: Dosing at 0.1 to 3.0 mg/kg was accompanied by clonal expansion of CD4+ and CD8+ blood T cells by week 6.

At cycle 4 day 1, cycle 7 day 1, and baseline, blood was sampled. Method: immunoSEQ multiplex PCR; TCRdb's copy keeps in-frame clones and lacks some. The sample comprises some 65,000 clones, 80% to 90% of which are singletons, and over 0.35% rests with the top ten. This CDR3 is built from 12 residues. CDR1 and CDR2 from the germline V gene are SQVTM and ANQGSEA. Note on this clone: The antigen is not known. At one end the junction does not follow the germline gene, possibly because of a read error.

Source: CD4+ or CD8+ T cells sorted from blood, taken in a trial of the OX40 agonist ivuxolimab. The chain links TRBV29-1 to TRBJ1-2, with D possibly being TRBD1 (6 bases). This clonotype was obtained from an adult with an advanced solid tumor such as melanoma, head and neck, liver or kidney cancer. The CDR3 region is CSVEGQTWGYTF. The CDR3 bases are TGCAGCGTCGAAGGACAGACGTGGGGCTACACCTTC.